This TCR beta chain was recovered during a study of CD8+CD57+ T cells in acquired aplastic anemia. The length of the CDR3 is 13 residues. Comment on this clonotype: Germline is not matched at one junction end, which may reflect a read error.

CDR3 and TCR beta VDJ profiling relied on genomic DNA as the template. One entry per CDR3 protein, called by TCRdb with MiXCR from the reads. The table includes about 400,000 distinct CDR3 sequences, around 68% detected once. The sequence was collected from a human donor in good health, serving as a control. Input material: sorted CD4+, CD8+, or CD8+CD57+ T cells (not recorded which) from PBMCs. The genes are TRBV12-3 or TRBV12-4 and TRBJ1-1, with 7 bases identical to TRBD1. The CDR3 is CASTLTGDTEAFF. CDR3 bases: TGCGCCAGCACCCTTACAGGGGACACTGAAGCTTTCTTT.